These T cell receptor beta chains were read from a single sample in a study of blood T cell repertoires in COVID-19. Repertoires were generated with immunoSEQ multiplex PCR, while TCRdb's copy carries only in-frame clones and drops some. The sample carries over 250,000 clones, about 86% recorded once. Input material: PBMCs or T cells enriched from blood (not recorded which). The receptors were sampled from a man aged 25 to 40 with acute COVID-19. The CDR3 runs from the conserved cysteine through the conserved F or W. D genes are given only for firm matches. Not all rows give a size; the values are once, few, many and, for expanded clones, a class.

j_call | clone_size | v_call | cdr3_length | d_call | cdr3_nt | cdr3_aa
TRBJ1-1 | once | TRBV10-3 | 15 | . | TGTGCCATCAGTGAGTTGGGGATTGGGGGCGGTCAAGCTTTCTTT | CAISELGIGGGQAFF
TRBJ1-1 | . | TRBV18 | 15 | . | TGTGCCAGCTCATTCACGATGGGAGGGGATGCTGAAGCTTTCTTT | CASSFTMGGDAEAFF
TRBJ2-1 | . | TRBV9 | 15 | . | TGTGCCAGCAGCGTGGCGCTCGGGGTGAATAATGAGCAGTTCTTC | CASSVALGVNNEQFF
TRBJ1-1 | . | TRBV25-1 | 15 | . | TGTGCCAGCAGTGAACGGGGGGTCGCGTCTCCTGAAGCTTTCTTT | CASSERGVASPEAFF
TRBJ2-1 | . | TRBV11-3 | 15 | TRBD2 | TGTGCCAGCAGCCACCGGACTAGCGGGAGCGGTGAGCAGTTCTTC | CASSHRTSGSGEQFF
TRBJ1-4 | once | TRBV12-3/TRBV12-4 | 12 | . | TGTGCCAGCAGCCCCCCAGCGGGGAGTCTGTTTTTT | CASSPPAGSLFF
TRBJ2-2 | . | TRBV4-2 | 18 | . | TGTGCCAGCAGCCAAGATTTTTGGAAGCGGTGGAACACCGGGGAGCTGTTTTTT | CASSQDFWKRWNTGELFF
TRBJ1-4 | once | TRBV18 | 14 | . | TGTGCCAGCTCACCGTTCGTTGCTAATGAAAAACTGTTTTTT | CASSPFVANEKLFF
TRBJ2-5 | . | TRBV5-1 | 14 | . | TGCGCCAGCAGCTTGGGACGACTAGGAGAGACCCAGTACTTC | CASSLGRLGETQYF
TRBJ1-1 | . | TRBV7-9 | 12 | . | TGTGCCAGCAGCTTAGGAGAGGAGCACGCTTTCTTT | CASSLGEEHAFF
TRBJ2-1 | . | TRBV11-2 | 15 | . | TGTGCCAGCAGCTTACAGCGGAGCTCCTACAATGAGCAGTTCTTC | CASSLQRSSYNEQFF
TRBJ1-5 | . | TRBV18 | 15 | . | TGTGCCAGCTCACCAGAGGGTCCAAGCAATCAGCCCCAGCATTTT | CASSPEGPSNQPQHF
TRBJ1-2 | . | TRBV9 | 14 | . | TGTGCCAGCAGCGTAGTACAGCTTAACTATGGCTACACCTTC | CASSVVQLNYGYTF
TRBJ1-2 | . | TRBV27 | 14 | . | TGTGCCAGCTCTCTCTCCCCAGTTAACTATGGCTACACCTTC | CASSLSPVNYGYTF
TRBJ2-2 | . | TRBV27 | 14 | TRBD2 | TGTGCCAGCACGACTAGCGGGATATCGGGGGAGCTGTTTTTT | CASTTSGISGELFF
TRBJ1-2 | once | TRBV5-6 | 14 | TRBD1 | TGTGCCAGCAGCCTAACAGGGGACGTTCCTGGCTACACCTTC | CASSLTGDVPGYTF
TRBJ2-5 | . | TRBV25-1 | 13 | . | TGTGCCAGCAGTGGGAGGGGACGAGAGACCCAGTACTTC | CASSGRGRETQYF
TRBJ2-2 | . | TRBV5-5 | 15 | TRBD2 | TGTGCCAGCAGCCCGACTAGCGGGACGGCCGGGGAGCTGTTTTTT | CASSPTSGTAGELFF
TRBJ2-1 | . | TRBV27 | 15 | TRBD2 | TGTGCCAGCAGTCCTCTAGCGGGAGTGTACAATGAGCAGTTCTTC | CASSPLAGVYNEQFF